This T cell receptor (gamma chain) was sequenced in a study of gamma-delta T cells after stem cell transplantation. TCRdb fed the RT-PCR reads to CATT. This sample has about 1,800 gamma-chain clones, with under 2.5% found just once. This CDR3 is built from 15 residues. Trimming at V came to 0 bases and at J to 3 bases, leaving 8 bases not matched to a gene. Germline loops: CDR1 VTNTFY, CDR2 YDVSTARD (reference sequence). The table lists this clone with a few counts. The chain has TRGV3 and TRGJ1 or TRGJ2. This TCR was recovered from a human donor. It is not recorded whose cells these are; they may come from a transplant donor. The sequencing input was gamma-delta T cells. DNA of the CDR3: TGTGCCACCTGGGACAGGCGCCCCGTTTATTATAAGAAACTCTTT. Its translation: CATWDRRPVYYKKLF.